This TCR beta chain derives from a study of blood T cells in healthy people across ages. Worth noting for this clonotype: Its target is unknown.

The V gene lost 0 bases and the J gene lost 7 bases, with 14 bases spanning the gap. This CDR3 contains 15 residues. Germline V gene data show CDR1 as SGHRS and CDR2 as YFSETQ. A sample-barcoded 5' primer and a J-beta primer mix were used in a second PCR of roughly 6 to 11 cycles. TCRdb reanalysed the 5' RACE reads using MiXCR and keeps one entry per CDR3 protein. The top ten hold 6.5% to 8% of the sample, which has over 1,300,000 distinct CDR3 sequences, approximately 60% seen once. Study findings and constraints: Investigators viewed diversity estimates from one million T cells as underestimates, the study reported. More naive CD4+ cells and higher diversity were found in long-lived than in aged donors. Donor CMV infection status was unknown, possibly confounding age-related changes in expanded clonotypes.

Sequenced sample: blood. This sequence originates from a man between 18 and 29 years old in good health. This chain links TRBV5-1 with TRBJ2-1; D is undetermined. The CDR3 DNA reads TGCGCCAGCAGCTTGGAGGGCCGCGGTTTGAATGAGCAGTTCTTC. It yields the protein CASSLEGRGLNEQFF.